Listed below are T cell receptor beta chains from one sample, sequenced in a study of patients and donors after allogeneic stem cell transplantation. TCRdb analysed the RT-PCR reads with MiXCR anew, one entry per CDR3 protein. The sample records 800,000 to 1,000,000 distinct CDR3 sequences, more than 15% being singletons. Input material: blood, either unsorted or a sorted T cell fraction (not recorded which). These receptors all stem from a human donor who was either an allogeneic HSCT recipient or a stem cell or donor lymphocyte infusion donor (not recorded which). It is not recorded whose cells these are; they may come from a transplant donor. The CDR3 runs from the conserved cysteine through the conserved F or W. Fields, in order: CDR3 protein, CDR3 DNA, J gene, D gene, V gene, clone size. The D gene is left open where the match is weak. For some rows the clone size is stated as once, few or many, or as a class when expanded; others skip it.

CDR3: CASSSRKNTEAFF; DNA: TGTGCCAGCAGCTCCCGGAAGAACACTGAAGCTTTCTTT; J: TRBJ1-1; D: NA; V: TRBV7-9; size: few
CDR3: CASKKTPNTGELFF; DNA: TGTGCCAGCAAGAAAACTCCGAACACCGGGGAGCTGTTTTTT; J: TRBJ2-2; D: NA; V: TRBV27; size: NA
CDR3: CASRRGGAVGDTQYF; DNA: TGTGCCAGCAGAAGAGGGGGAGCGGTGGGAGATACGCAGTATTTT; J: TRBJ2-3; D: NA; V: TRBV7-2; size: NA
CDR3: CSARNTRGFEKLFF; DNA: TGCAGTGCTAGGAATACCAGGGGTTTTGAAAAACTGTTTTTT; J: TRBJ1-4; D: NA; V: TRBV20-1; size: few
CDR3: CASSTYRDKNTEAFF; DNA: TGTGCCAGCAGCACCTACCGGGACAAGAACACTGAAGCTTTCTTT; J: TRBJ1-1; D: NA; V: TRBV7-9; size: NA
CDR3: CSGDSGVNQPQHF; DNA: TGCAGTGGAGATTCCGGGGTCAATCAGCCCCAGCATTTT; J: TRBJ1-5; D: NA; V: TRBV20-1; size: NA
CDR3: CASSLEVRQIRNQPQHF; DNA: TGTGCCAGCAGCTTAGAGGTGAGGCAGATACGCAATCAGCCCCAGCATTTT; J: TRBJ1-5; D: NA; V: TRBV7-2; size: NA
CDR3: CASPRDGANVLTF; DNA: TGTGCCAGCCCGCGGGATGGGGCCAACGTCCTGACTTTC; J: TRBJ2-6; D: NA; V: TRBV2; size: NA
CDR3: CASSPGGDYSNQPQHF; DNA: TGTGCCAGCAGCCCCGGGGGGGACTATAGCAATCAGCCCCAGCATTTT; J: TRBJ1-5; D: NA; V: TRBV12-3/TRBV12-4; size: NA
CDR3: CSARHETGVAGAFF; DNA: TGCAGCGCCCGGCACGAGACAGGGGTCGCTGGAGCTTTCTTT; J: TRBJ1-1; D: TRBD1; V: TRBV29-1; size: few
CDR3: CASSHGPADTQYF; DNA: TGTGCCAGCAGCCATGGACCGGCAGATACGCAGTATTTT; J: TRBJ2-3; D: NA; V: TRBV14; size: NA
CDR3: CASSENGRANEKLFF; DNA: TGTGCCAGCAGTGAAAACGGCAGAGCTAATGAAAAACTGTTTTTT; J: TRBJ1-4; D: NA; V: TRBV6-1; size: NA
CDR3: CASRAGYNEQFF; DNA: TGCGCCAGCAGGGCTGGCTACAATGAGCAGTTCTTC; J: TRBJ2-1; D: NA; V: TRBV5-1; size: many
CDR3: CASGIRDLPESGAFF; DNA: TGTGCCAGCGGTATACGGGACCTCCCAGAAAGTGGGGCTTTCTTT; J: TRBJ1-1; D: NA; V: TRBV12-3/TRBV12-4; size: NA
CDR3: CASSYPRQGPKNIQYF; DNA: TGTGCCAGCAGTTACCCCCGACAGGGCCCCAAAAACATTCAGTACTTC; J: TRBJ2-4; D: TRBD1; V: TRBV6-5; size: few
CDR3: CASSSRRTSGGTDTQYF; DNA: TGTGCCAGCAGCTCGCGACGGACTAGCGGTGGCACAGATACGCAGTATTTT; J: TRBJ2-3; D: TRBD2; V: TRBV13; size: once
CDR3: CSAAQGQAGEKLFF; DNA: TGCAGTGCCGCACAAGGACAGGCGGGTGAAAAACTGTTTTTT; J: TRBJ1-4; D: TRBD1; V: TRBV20-1; size: few